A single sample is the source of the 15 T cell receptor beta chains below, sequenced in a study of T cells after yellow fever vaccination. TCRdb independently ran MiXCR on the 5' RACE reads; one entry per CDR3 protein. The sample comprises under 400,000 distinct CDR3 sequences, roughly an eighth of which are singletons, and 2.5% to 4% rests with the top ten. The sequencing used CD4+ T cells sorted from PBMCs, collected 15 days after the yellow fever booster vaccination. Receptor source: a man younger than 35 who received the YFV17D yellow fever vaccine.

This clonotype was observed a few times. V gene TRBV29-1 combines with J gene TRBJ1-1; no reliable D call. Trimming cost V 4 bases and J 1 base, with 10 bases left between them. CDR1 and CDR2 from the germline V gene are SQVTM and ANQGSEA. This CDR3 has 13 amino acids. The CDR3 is CSVVSPRNTEAFF. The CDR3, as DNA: TGCAGCGTTGTTTCCCCACGGAACACTGAAGCTTTCTTT.

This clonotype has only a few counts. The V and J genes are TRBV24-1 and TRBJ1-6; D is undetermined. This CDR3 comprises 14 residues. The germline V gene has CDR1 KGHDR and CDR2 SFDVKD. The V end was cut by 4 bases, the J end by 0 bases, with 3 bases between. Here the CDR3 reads CATSDSSYNSPLHF. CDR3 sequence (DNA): TGTGCCACCAGTGACAGCTCCTATAATTCACCCCTCCACTTT.

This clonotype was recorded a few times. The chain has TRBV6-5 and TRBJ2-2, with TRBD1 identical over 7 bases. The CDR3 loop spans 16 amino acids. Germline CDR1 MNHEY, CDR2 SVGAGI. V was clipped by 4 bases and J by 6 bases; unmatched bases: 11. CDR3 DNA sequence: TGTGCCAGCAGTTTACCGGGACAGCATTCTGCCGGGGAGCTGTTTTTT. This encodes CASSLPGQHSAGELFF.

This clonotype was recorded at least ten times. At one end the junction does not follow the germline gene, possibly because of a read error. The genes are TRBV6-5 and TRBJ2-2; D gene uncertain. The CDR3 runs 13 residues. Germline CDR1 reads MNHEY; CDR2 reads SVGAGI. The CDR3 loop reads CASSYPPTRELFF. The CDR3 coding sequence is TGTGCCAGCAGTTACCCCCCCACCCGGGAGCTGTTTTTT.

This CDR3 is CSARVGRGGTDTQYF. CDR3 sequence (DNA): TGCAGTGCTAGAGTTGGCAGGGGGGGGACAGATACGCAGTATTTT. The gene calls are TRBV20-1 and TRBJ2-3; D is tentatively TRBD1 or TRBD2 (7 bases each). This CDR3 comprises 15 residues. Between the trimmed V and J ends, which lost 1 base and 3 bases, there was a span of 14 bases. Germline V lookup: CDR1 DFQATT, CDR2 SNEGSKA (reference sequence).

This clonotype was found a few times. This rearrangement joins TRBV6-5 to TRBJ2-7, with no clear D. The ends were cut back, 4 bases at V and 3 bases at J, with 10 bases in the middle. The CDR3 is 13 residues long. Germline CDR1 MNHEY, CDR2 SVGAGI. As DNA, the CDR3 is TGTGCCAGCAGTTCTACACGCTTCTACGAGCAGTACTTC. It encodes CASSSTRFYEQYF.

The CDR3 loop reads CASSAGQGFDTQYF. Written as DNA, the CDR3 is TGCGCCAGCAGCGCGGGACAGGGGTTCGATACGCAGTATTTT. The rearrangement joins TRBV5-1 to TRBJ2-3; 10 bases agree with TRBD1. The CDR3 extends over 14 amino acids. The junction had 5 bases not matched to a gene; V was cut back by 4 bases and J by 6 bases. In germline, CDR1 is SGHRS, CDR2 YFSETQ.

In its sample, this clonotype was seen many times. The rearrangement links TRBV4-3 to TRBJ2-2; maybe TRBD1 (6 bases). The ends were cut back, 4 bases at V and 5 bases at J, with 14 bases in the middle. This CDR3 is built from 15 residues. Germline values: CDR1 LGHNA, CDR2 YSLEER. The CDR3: CASSLLTGPTGELFF. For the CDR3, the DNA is TGCGCCAGCAGCCTATTGACAGGCCCGACCGGGGAGCTGTTTTTT.

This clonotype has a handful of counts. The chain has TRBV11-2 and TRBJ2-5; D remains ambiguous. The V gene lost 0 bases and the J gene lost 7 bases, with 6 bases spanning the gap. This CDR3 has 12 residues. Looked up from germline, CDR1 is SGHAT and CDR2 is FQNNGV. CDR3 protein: CASSLDSWTQYF. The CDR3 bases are TGTGCCAGCAGCTTAGATTCTTGGACCCAGTACTTC.

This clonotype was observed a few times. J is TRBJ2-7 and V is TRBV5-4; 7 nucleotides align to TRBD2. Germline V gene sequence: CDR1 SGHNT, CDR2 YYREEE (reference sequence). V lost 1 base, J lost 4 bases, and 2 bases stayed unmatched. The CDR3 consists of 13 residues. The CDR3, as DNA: TGTGCCAGCAGCTTGACTAGCGAGTACGAGCAGTACTTC. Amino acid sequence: CASSLTSEYEQYF.

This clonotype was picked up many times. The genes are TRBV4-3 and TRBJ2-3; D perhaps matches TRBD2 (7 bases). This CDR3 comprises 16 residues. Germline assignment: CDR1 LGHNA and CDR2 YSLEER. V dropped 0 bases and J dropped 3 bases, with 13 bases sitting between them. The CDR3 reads CASSQDFAGATDTQYF. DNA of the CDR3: TGCGCCAGCAGCCAAGATTTTGCGGGGGCAACAGATACGCAGTATTTT.

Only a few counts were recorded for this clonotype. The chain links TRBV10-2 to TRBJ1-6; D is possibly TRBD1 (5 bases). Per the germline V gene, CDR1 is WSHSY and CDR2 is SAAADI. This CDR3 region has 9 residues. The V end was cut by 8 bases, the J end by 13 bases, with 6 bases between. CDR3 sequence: CASGAPLHF. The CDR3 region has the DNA TGCGCCAGCGGGGCCCCCCTCCACTTT.

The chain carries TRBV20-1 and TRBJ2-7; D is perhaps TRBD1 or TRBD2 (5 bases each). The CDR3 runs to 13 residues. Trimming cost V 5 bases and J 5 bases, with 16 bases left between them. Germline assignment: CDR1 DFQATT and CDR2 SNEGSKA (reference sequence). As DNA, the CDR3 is TGCAGTGCTGTGGGGGACCATAGCCACGAGCAGTACTTC. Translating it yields CSAVGDHSHEQYF.

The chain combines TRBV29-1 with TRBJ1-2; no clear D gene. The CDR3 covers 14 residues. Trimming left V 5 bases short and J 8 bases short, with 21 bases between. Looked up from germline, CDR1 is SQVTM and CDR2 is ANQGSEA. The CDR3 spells CSVTSSVGFGGYTF. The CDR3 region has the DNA TGCAGCGTTACCTCCTCCGTCGGATTCGGAGGCTACACCTTC.

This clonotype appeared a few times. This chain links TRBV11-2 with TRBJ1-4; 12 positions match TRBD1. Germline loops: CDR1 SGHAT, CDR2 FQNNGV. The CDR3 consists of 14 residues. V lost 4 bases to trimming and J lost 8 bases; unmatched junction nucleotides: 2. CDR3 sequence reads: CASSWGQGAEKLFF. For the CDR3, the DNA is TGTGCCAGCAGCTGGGGACAGGGGGCGGAAAAACTGTTTTTT.